Below are 3 T cell receptor beta chains sequenced from a single sample in a study of CD8 T cells in ankylosing spondylitis. MiXCR was run by TCRdb on the 5' RACE reads, yielding one entry per CDR3 protein. Here the sample spans around 150,000 distinct CDR3 sequences, approximately 10% being singletons. The sample was blood, either unsorted or a sorted T cell fraction (not recorded which). The receptors shown here come from a male donor with ankylosing spondylitis or in good health (not recorded which).

This clonotype was detected many times. J is TRBJ2-1 and V is TRBV4-2; 14 nucleotides align to TRBD2. With 0 bases clipped from V and 8 bases from J, the junction kept 3 bases outside the gene matches. Germline V gene sequence: CDR1 LGHNA, CDR2 YNFKEQ. There are 16 residues in the CDR3. CDR3 bases: TGTGCCAGCAGCCAAGACGGGACTAGCGGGAGTTATGAGCAGTTCTTC. Its protein is CASSQDGTSGSYEQFF.

This clonotype showed up many times. This chain uses TRBV5-1 with TRBJ2-6; the match to TRBD1 covers 7 bases. This CDR3 is 17 amino acids long. Trimming cost V 2 bases and J 0 bases; bases outside gene matches: 5. Germline values: CDR1 SGHRS, CDR2 YFSETQ. The CDR3 spells CASSFTGVFSGANVLTF. The CDR3 DNA reads as TGCGCCAGCAGCTTTACAGGGGTCTTCTCTGGGGCCAACGTCCTGACTTTC.

This clonotype was observed at least ten times. DNA of the CDR3: TGCGCCAGCAGCTTGGGGCCGACAGGAGAGCAGTTCTTC. It encodes CASSLGPTGEQFF. The chain combines TRBV5-1 with TRBJ2-1, with D possibly TRBD1 on 6 matching bases. The CDR3 runs to 13 residues. Trimming took 0 bases from V and 10 from J, leaving 11 bases between them. The germline V gene has CDR1 SGHRS and CDR2 YFSETQ.